These T cell receptor beta chains were read from a single sample in a study of blood T cell repertoires in COVID-19. Some clones are missing from TCRdb's copy, which holds only in-frame ones; the method was immunoSEQ multiplex PCR. This sample has about 89,000 clones, with 81% found just once. Material: peripheral blood. All receptors derive from a woman over 75 with acute or convalescent COVID-19. Each CDR3 is given with its conserved first and last residue. The order of the fields is D gene, V gene, J gene, clone size, CDR3 DNA, CDR3 protein. The D gene is left open where the match is weak. Size values are once, few and many counts, or a class for expanded clones, and some rows have none.

>TRBD1|TRBV6-1|TRBJ1-5|.
TGTGCCAGCAGTGAAAGGTGGACAGGGGATAATCAGCCCCAGCATTTT
CASSERWTGDNQPQHF
>.|TRBV5-1|TRBJ2-1|.
TGCGCCAGCAGCTTGGGGGCAGGGGTGAGCAATGAGCAGTTCTTC
CASSLGAGVSNEQFF
>.|TRBV30|TRBJ1-1|once
TGTGCCTGGACAGGAAGAACTGAAGCTTTCTTT
CAWTGRTEAFF
>TRBD1|TRBV6-1|TRBJ1-4|.
TGTGCCAGCAGTGAAGGCTACCTTGGACAGGTCCTTTTT
CASSEGYLGQVLF
>TRBD1|TRBV15|TRBJ2-2|.
TGTGCCACCAGCCCCCCGGACAGGTCGAACACCGGGGAGCTGTTTTTT
CATSPPDRSNTGELFF
>.|TRBV2|TRBJ1-5|.
TGTGCCAGCACTTCGGGGGGGGGCAGCAATCAGCCCCAGCATTTT
CASTSGGGSNQPQHF
>.|TRBV19|TRBJ2-1|.
TGTGCCAGTAGTCAGGGTCCGGGGGTGAAGTTCTTC
CASSQGPGVKFF
>.|TRBV2|TRBJ1-2|once
TGTGCCAGCAGTGTACAGACTACTAACTATGGCTACACCTTC
CASSVQTTNYGYTF
>.|TRBV6-2/TRBV6-3|TRBJ1-1|.
TGTGCCAGCAGTTACCTGCCCGGGACACAGAACACTGAAGCTTTCTTT
CASSYLPGTQNTEAFF
>TRBD1|TRBV6-1|TRBJ1-2|.
TGTGCCAGCAGTGATCGACAGGGGAGGCACTATGGCTACACCTTC
CASSDRQGRHYGYTF